This T cell receptor beta chain was captured by sequencing in a study of blood T cell repertoires in COVID-19 (dated by TCRdb to the early 2020s). For the study in its entirety: The collaborator samples originated in the United States, Italy and Spain and spanned the acute and convalescent phases of COVID-19. HLA class I and class II types, where available, came from metadata supplied by the sample provider rather than from assay-based typing. A de-identified subject ID, COVID-19 status, age in years and sex were almost always included in the sample metadata. The samples were drawn from the first 160 participants of the ongoing ImmuneRACE study and from 1,254 subjects provided by 6 global collaborators. Deeply sampled blood TCRbeta repertoires from subjects exposed to, actively infected with, or recovered from COVID-19 were included in the dataset. The material from the prospective study consisted of cDNA or gDNA derived from T cells, B-cell-depleted T cells, or PBMCs. The repertoires were released in a freely available public database intended as a resource for research on the immune response to SARS-CoV-2. What the research found in general, with its limitations: The quantity of clinical and demographic metadata differed by source and by participant and was supplied without curation.

The germline V end is reduced by 5 bases and the J end by 0 bases; junction bases left unmatched: 7. CDR1 and CDR2, per the germline V gene, are SGHDT and YYEEEE. There are 16 amino acids in the CDR3, from cysteine to phenylalanine inclusive. The DNA shown is the 48-base CDR3, in frame from base 1. With regard to this clone: Its antigen has not been determined. Base qualities are not recorded, but no much larger clone differs from it by a single base.

Whole blood was collected in K2EDTA tubes by collaborating institutions according to the institutions' own protocols. Collaborator samples were shipped for TCRbeta analysis as frozen whole blood, isolated PBMCs, or DNA extracted from either sample type. The immunoSEQ Assay, a bias-controlled multiplex PCR, was used to amplify TCRbeta CDR3 regions from genomic DNA. In the original analysis: Nucleated cell counts per sample were estimated from amplification of reference gene primers within the assay. To quantify the absolute abundance of each unique TCRbeta CDR3 rearrangement, sequence reads were collapsed and filtered. For each sample, productive Simpson clonality was calculated by taking the square root of Simpson's diversity index across productive rearrangements. As stored in TCRdb, this immuneACCESS dataset retains in-frame rearrangements with V and J assigned. A fraction of the clones does not appear; measured against another copy, unresolved V genes explain less than half of the discrepancy, and the remainder lacks a known reason. Clonal size and the V and J genes are those of that table, whereas D and trimming came from the DNA. The sample contains 200,000 or so clones, 65% to 85% of them found a single time. The ten largest clones take up 4.5% to 6.5% of the sample.

This clonotype was obtained from a woman aged 25 to 45 with acute or convalescent COVID-19. Sequences were obtained from peripheral blood. The chain was built from TRBV5-6 and TRBJ2-7; TRBD2 aligns with 11 central bases. The CDR3 in this case is CASSPGLAASSYEQYF. The nucleotide sequence reads TGTGCCAGCAGTCCGGGACTAGCGGCAAGCTCCTACGAGCAGTACTTC.